This T cell receptor beta chain came from a study of CD8 T cells in Susac syndrome. Study-wide results and limits: Individuals included in the TCR sequencing and HLA analysis were acknowledged by the study to be relatively few in number.

CD8+ and CD4+ T cells were negatively isolated; TEMRA cells were FACS-enriched. With random hexamers, reverse transcription was performed on about 0.5 to 1 ug of RNA. An immunoSEQ multiplex PCR generated amplified TCR beta CDR3 products spanning 54 Vbeta and 13 Jbeta. TCRdb fed the immunoSEQ multiplex PCR reads into MiXCR, producing one record per CDR3 protein. The repertoire holds roughly 130,000 distinct CDR3 sequences, with 96% as singletons. Notes on this clonotype: Its antigen is currently unknown.

The CDR3 runs to 16 residues. Trimming stripped 3 bases from V and 0 bases from J, with 12 bases between. Per the germline V gene, CDR1 is MGHDK and CDR2 is SYGVNS. The chain joins TRBV25-1 to TRBJ2-1; tentative D call: TRBD2 (6 bases). The sequence was collected from a human donor with Susac syndrome. The sequencing sample was made of CD4+ T cells from PBMCs. In DNA, the CDR3 is TGTGCCAGCAGTGACAGCGGGCCTAGCTCCTACAATGAGCAGTTCTTC. Its protein is CASSDSGPSSYNEQFF.